The T cell receptor (beta chain) under discussion was sequenced for a study of cytomegalovirus exposure and HLA in healthy donors. Germline V gene data show CDR1 as MDHEN and CDR2 as SYDVKM. The CDR3 loop spans 12 amino acids. The PCR ran on 60 Vbeta and 13 Jbeta primers. This table comes from immunoSEQ multiplex PCR, and its TCRdb copy is limited to in-frame clones, with some not included. The sample includes about 140,000 clones, roughly 78% of them seen just once. The sequencing sample was made of PBMCs. The rearrangement uses TRBV28 and TRBJ1-2, with a weak D call TRBD1 (5 bases). The receptor comes from a man aged 30 to 45 in good health and CMV-seronegative. DNA for the CDR3: TGTGCGACCGGGGGATGGAGCTATGGCTACACCTTC. Translating gives CATGGWSYGYTF.